Listed below are T cell receptor beta chains from one sample, sequenced in a study of identical twins. Each CDR3 protein gets one entry after TCRdb re-called the 5' RACE reads with MiXCR. Of around 1.7 million distinct CDR3 sequences in the sample, under 35% are singletons; the top ten hold around 0.25%. Sequencing was performed on cord blood. Receptor source: a newborn girl in good health. Both conserved end residues are part of each CDR3. D genes are given only for firm matches. Not all rows give a size; the values are once, few, many and, for expanded clones, a class.

clone_size	v_call	j_call	d_call	cdr3_aa	cdr3_nt
few	TRBV12-3/TRBV12-4	TRBJ2-1	TRBD2	CASSLTTTSGFYNEQFF	TGTGCCAGCAGTTTAACAACGACTAGCGGGTTTTACAATGAGCAGTTCTTC
-	TRBV20-1	TRBJ2-7	-	CSARALGGPYEQYF	TGCAGTGCTAGAGCCTTGGGGGGGCCCTACGAGCAGTACTTC
many	TRBV3-1	TRBJ2-1	TRBD2	CASSRGGNEQFF	TGTGCCAGCAGCCGGGGGGGCAATGAGCAGTTCTTC
few	TRBV5-1	TRBJ2-3	-	CASSLGWRASTDTQYF	TGCGCCAGCAGCTTGGGCTGGCGGGCCAGCACAGATACGCAGTATTTT
-	TRBV20-1	TRBJ2-7	TRBD1	CSAIPTGYEQYF	TGCAGTGCTATACCGACAGGGTACGAGCAGTACTTC
-	TRBV9	TRBJ2-7	-	CASSKVAGNSDEQYF	TGTGCCAGCAGCAAAGTAGCAGGGAATTCGGACGAGCAGTACTTC
-	TRBV10-3	TRBJ2-5	-	CANKGEGSYNERYF	TGTGCCAATAAGGGGGAAGGCTCCTACAATGAGCGGTACTTC
once	TRBV12-3/TRBV12-4	TRBJ2-7	TRBD2	CASSLFGEGPYEQYF	TGTGCCAGCAGTTTATTTGGGGAGGGCCCCTACGAGCAGTACTTC
many	TRBV27	TRBJ2-4	TRBD2	CASSLVWGLAGNIQYF	TGTGCCAGCAGTTTGGTGTGGGGACTAGCGGGAAACATTCAGTACTTC
-	TRBV20-1	TRBJ2-5	-	CSARVQGETQYF	TGCAGTGCTAGAGTACAAGGAGAGACCCAGTACTTC
many	TRBV28	TRBJ2-7	-	CASSFSAAYEQYF	TGTGCCAGCAGTTTTTCCGCAGCCTACGAGCAGTACTTC